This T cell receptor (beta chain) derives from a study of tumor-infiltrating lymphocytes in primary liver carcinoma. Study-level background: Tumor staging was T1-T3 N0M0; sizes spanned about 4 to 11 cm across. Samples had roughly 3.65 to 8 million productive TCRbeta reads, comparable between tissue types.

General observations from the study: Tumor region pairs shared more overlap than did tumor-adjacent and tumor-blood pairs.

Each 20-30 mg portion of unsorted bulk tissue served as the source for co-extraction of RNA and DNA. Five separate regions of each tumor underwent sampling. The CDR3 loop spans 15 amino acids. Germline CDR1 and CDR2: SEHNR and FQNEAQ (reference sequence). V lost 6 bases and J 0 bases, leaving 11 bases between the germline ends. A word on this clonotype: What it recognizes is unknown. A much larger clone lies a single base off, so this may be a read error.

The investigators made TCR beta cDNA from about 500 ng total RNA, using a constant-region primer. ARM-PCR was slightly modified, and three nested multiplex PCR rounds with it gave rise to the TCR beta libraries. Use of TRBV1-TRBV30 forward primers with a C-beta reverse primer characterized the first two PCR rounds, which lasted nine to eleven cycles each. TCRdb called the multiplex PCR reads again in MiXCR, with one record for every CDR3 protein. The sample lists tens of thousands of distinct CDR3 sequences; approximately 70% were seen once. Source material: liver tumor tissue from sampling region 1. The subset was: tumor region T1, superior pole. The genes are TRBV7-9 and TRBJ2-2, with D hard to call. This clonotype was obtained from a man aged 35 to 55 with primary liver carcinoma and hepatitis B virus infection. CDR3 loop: CASRRTGSNTGELFF. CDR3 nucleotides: TGTGCCAGCAGAAGGACGGGCTCGAACACCGGGGAGCTGTTTTTT.